The present TCR beta chain was sequenced within a study of beta chain features in type 1 diabetes. As to this clone: What it binds is not known.

With V trimmed by 0 bases and J by 0 bases, 13 bases remained unmatched. CDR3 length: 20 residues. Study-wide findings and caveats: Shortening of TCRB CDR3s, moderate but significant, appeared in all four CD4+ subsets of Type 1 diabetes patients.

The study reverse transcribed the entire isolated RNA, so it sequenced expressed TCRB transcripts. Around 3.9 million reads per sample were averaged for naive, central memory and regulatory samples. Some clones are missing from TCRdb's copy, which holds only in-frame ones; the method was immunoSEQ multiplex PCR. The repertoire has some 240,000 clones, more than 15% of them found once; the top ten carry 0.085%. Without exception, sorted populations had purity beyond 95%. The specimen sequenced was naive CD4+ T cells from blood. This chain links TRBV23-1 with TRBJ2-1, with 8 bases lining up with TRBD2. TRBV23-1 is filed as an ORF, its function uncertain. The TCR was taken from a young man with type 1 diabetes. In DNA, the CDR3 is TGCGCCAGCAGTCAATCTCCCGCTAGCGGGTCCCCCAGCTCCTACAATGAGCAGTTCTTC. Residues: CASSQSPASGSPSSYNEQFF.